This T cell receptor beta chain was found in a study of blood T cells in healthy people across ages. Alongside a J-beta primer mix, a sample-barcoded 5' primer served in a second PCR lasting 7 to 11 cycles. Using its own MiXCR run on the 5' RACE reads, TCRdb lists one record per CDR3 protein. The profile covers 750,000 to 950,000 distinct CDR3 sequences, with 25% to 30% appearing a single time and 10% taken by the ten largest. V lost 4 bases, J lost 0 bases, and 14 bases lay in between. Looked up from germline, CDR1 is SGHAT and CDR2 is FQNNGV. This CDR3 is 16 amino acids long. These same data were also listed under a study on T cells of mothers and their children.

The material sequenced was blood. The receptor's source is a woman between 35 and 50 years old in good health. V usage is TRBV11-2 and J usage is TRBJ2-3, with D possibly being TRBD2 (5 bases). DNA of the CDR3: TGTGCCAGCAGCTCTTTTCTAGCAGGTAGCACAGATACGCAGTATTTT. This translates into CASSSFLAGSTDTQYF.